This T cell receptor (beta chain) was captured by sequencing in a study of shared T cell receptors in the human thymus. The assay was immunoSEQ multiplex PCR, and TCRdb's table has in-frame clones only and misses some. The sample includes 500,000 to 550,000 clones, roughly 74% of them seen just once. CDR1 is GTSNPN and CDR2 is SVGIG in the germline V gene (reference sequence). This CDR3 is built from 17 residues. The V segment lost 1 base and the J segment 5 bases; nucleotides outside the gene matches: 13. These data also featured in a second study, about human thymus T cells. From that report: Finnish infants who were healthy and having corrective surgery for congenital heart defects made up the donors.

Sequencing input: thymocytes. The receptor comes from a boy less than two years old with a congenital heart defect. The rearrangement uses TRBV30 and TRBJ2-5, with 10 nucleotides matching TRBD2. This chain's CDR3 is CAWSELAGFPQAETQYF. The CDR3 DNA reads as TGTGCCTGGAGTGAACTAGCGGGATTTCCTCAAGCGGAGACCCAGTACTTC.